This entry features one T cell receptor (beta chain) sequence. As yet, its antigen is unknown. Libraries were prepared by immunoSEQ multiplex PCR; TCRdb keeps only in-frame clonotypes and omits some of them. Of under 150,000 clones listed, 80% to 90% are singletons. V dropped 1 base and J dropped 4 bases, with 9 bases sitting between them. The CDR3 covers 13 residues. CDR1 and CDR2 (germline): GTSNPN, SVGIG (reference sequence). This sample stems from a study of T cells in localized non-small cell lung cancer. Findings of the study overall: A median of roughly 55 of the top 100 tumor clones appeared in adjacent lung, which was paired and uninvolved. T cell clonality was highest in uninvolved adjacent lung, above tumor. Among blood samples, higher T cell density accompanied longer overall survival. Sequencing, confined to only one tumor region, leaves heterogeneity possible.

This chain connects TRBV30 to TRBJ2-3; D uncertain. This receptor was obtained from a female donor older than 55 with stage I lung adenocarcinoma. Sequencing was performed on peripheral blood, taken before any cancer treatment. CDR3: CAWSATAADTQYF. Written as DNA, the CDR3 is TGTGCCTGGAGTGCAACGGCGGCAGATACGCAGTATTTT.